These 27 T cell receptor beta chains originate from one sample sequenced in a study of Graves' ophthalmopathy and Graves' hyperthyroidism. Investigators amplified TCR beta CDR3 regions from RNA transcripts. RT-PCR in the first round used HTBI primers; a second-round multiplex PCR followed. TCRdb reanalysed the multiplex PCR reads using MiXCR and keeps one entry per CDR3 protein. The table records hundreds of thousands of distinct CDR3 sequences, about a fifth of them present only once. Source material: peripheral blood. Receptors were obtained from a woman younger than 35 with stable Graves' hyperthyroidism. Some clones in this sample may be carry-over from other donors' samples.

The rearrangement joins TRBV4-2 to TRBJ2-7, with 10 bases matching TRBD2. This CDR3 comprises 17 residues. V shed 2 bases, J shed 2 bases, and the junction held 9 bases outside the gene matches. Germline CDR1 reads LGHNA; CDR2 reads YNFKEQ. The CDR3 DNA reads TGTGCCAGCAGCCAACCCCCTAGCGGGAGTGGCACCTACGAGCAGTACTTC. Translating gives CASSQPPSGSGTYEQYF.

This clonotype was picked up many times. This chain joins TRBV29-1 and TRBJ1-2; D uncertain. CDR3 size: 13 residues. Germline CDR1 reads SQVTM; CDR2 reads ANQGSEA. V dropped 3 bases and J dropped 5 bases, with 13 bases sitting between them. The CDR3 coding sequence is TGCAGCGTTGAGAATCGCCTCGGTTATGGCTACACCTTC. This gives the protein CSVENRLGYGYTF. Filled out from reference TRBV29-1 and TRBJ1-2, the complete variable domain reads SAVISQKPSRDICQRGTSLTIQCQVDSQVTMMFWYRQQPGQSLTLIATANQGSEATYESGFVIDKFPISRPNLTFSTLTVSNMSPEDSSIYLCSVENRLGYGYTFGSGTRLTVV.

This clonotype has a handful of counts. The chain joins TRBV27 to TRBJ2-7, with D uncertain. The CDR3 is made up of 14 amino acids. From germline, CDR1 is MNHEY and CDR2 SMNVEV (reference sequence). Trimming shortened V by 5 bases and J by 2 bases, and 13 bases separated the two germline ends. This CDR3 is CASSPKSRAYEQYF. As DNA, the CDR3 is TGTGCCAGCAGTCCTAAATCTCGAGCCTACGAGCAGTACTTC.

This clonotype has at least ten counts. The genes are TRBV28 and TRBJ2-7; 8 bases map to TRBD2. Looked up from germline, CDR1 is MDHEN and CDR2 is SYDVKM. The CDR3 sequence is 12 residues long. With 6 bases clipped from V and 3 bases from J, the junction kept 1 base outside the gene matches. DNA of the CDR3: TGTGCCAGCAGCCGGGAGGGCTACGAGCAGTACTTC. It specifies CASSREGYEQYF.

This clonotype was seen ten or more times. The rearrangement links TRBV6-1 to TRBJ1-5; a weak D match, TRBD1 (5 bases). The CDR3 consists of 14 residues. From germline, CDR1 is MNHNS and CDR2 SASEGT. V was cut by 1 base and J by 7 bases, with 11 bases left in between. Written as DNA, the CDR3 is TGTGCCAGCAGTGAAGGCGGGGGTGGCCAGCCCCAGCATTTT. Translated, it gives CASSEGGGGQPQHF.

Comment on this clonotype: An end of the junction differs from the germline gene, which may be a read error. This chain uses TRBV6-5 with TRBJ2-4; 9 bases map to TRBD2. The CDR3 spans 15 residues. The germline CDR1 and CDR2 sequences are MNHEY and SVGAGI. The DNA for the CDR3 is TGTGCCAGCAGTTACCTGCGGGGGGGTAGCCACATTAAGTACTTC. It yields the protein CASSYLRGGSHIKYF.

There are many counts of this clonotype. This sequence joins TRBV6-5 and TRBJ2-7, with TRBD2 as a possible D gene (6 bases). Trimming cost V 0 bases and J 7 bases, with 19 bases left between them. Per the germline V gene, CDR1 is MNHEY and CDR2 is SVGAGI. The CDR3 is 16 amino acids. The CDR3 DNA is TGTGCCAGCAGTTACTCTGGACCGGGACTCGGAGAGGAGCAGTACTTC. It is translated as CASSYSGPGLGEEQYF.

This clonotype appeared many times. CDR3 protein: CASSLYRVREQYF. Written as DNA, the CDR3 is TGTGCCAGCAGTTTGTACAGGGTAAGAGAGCAGTACTTC. The gene calls are TRBV12-3 or TRBV12-4 and TRBJ2-7; perhaps TRBD1 as D (6 bases). This CDR3 contains 13 residues. V dropped 3 bases and J dropped 7 bases, with 13 bases sitting between them.

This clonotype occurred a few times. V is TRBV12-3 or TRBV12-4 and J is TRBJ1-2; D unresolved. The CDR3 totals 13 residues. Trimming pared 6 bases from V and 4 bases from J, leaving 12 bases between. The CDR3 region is CASSHGVTYGYTF. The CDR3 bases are TGTGCCAGCAGCCACGGGGTGACCTATGGCTACACCTTC.

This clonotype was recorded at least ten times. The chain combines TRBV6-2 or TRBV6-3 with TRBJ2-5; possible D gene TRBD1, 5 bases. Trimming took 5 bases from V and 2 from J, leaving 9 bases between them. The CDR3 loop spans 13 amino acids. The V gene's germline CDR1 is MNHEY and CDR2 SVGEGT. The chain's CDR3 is CASSQDNQETQYF. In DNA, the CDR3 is TGTGCCAGCAGTCAGGACAATCAAGAGACCCAGTACTTC.

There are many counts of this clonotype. The CDR3 DNA reads TGTGCCAGCAGTTTTTTTGGAGGGTCGCAACAGCCCCAGCATTTT. It is translated as CASSFFGGSQQPQHF. This chain connects TRBV12-3 or TRBV12-4 to TRBJ1-5; D unclear. The V end was cut by 3 bases, the J end by 7 bases, with 16 bases between. The CDR3 runs 15 residues.

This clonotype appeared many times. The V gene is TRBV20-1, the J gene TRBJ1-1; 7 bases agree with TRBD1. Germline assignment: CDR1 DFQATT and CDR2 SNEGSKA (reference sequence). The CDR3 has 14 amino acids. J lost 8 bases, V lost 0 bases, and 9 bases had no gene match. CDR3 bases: TGCAGTGCTAGAGATGCAGGGGGAAACGCGGAAGCTTTCTTT. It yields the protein CSARDAGGNAEAFF.

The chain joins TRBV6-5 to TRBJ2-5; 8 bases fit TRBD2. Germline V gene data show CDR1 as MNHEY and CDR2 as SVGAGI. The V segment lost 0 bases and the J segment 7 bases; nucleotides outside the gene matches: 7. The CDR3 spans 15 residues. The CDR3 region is CASSYSDSGVWTQYF. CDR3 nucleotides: TGTGCCAGCAGTTACTCGGATAGCGGGGTGTGGACCCAGTACTTC.

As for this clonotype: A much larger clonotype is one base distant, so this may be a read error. The CDR3 region has the DNA TGTGCCAGCAGCGCGGACAGGACGAACACTGAAGCTTGCTTT. Translating gives CASSADRTNTEACF. The chain uses TRBV9 and TRBJ1-1, with TRBD1 matching 7 bases. Per the germline V gene, CDR1 is SGDLS and CDR2 is YYNGEE. This CDR3 is built from 14 residues.

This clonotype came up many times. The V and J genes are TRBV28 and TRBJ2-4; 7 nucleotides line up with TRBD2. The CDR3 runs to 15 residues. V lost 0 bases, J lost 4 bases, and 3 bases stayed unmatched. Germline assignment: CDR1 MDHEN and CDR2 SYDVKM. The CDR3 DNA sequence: TGTGCCAGCAGTTTATGGGGGGAGGGGAAAAACATTCAGTACTTC. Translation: CASSLWGEGKNIQYF.

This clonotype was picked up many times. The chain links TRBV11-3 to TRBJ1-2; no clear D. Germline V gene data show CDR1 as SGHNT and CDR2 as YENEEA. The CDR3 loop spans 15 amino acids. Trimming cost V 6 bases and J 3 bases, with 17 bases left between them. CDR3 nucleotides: TGTGCCAGCAGTTCTACTGGGGATTTGGACTATGGCTACACCTTC. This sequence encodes CASSSTGDLDYGYTF.

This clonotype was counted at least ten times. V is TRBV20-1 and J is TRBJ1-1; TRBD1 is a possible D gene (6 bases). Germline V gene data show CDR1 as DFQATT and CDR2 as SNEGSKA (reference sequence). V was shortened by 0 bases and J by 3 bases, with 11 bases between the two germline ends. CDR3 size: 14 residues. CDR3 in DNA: TGCAGTGCTAGAGATGGTAGGGGGGACACTGAAGCTTTCTTT. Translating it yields CSARDGRGDTEAFF.

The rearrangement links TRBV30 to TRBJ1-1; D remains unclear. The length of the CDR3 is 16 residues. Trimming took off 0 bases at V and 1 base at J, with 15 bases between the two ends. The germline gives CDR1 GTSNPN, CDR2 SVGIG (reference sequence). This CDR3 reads CAWSVRGIGRNTEAFF. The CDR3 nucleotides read TGTGCCTGGAGTGTACGGGGTATTGGGAGGAACACTGAAGCTTTCTTT.

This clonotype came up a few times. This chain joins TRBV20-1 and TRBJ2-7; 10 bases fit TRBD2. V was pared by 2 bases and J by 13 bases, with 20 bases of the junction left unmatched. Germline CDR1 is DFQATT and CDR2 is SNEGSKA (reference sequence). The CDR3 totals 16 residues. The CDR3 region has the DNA TGCAGTGCTAGAAAAGCGGGAGGGGGGTACGGGGAGCCCTTATACTTC. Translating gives CSARKAGGGYGEPLYF.

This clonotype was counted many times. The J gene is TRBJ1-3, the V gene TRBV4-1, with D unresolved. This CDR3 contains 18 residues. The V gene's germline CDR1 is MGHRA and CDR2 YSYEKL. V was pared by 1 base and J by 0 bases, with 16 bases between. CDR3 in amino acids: CASSQAPPVTLSGNTIYF. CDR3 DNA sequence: TGCGCCAGCAGCCAAGCCCCTCCGGTGACACTCTCTGGAAACACCATATATTTT.

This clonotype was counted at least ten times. CDR3 residues: CASSFRGRIVETQYF. For the CDR3, the DNA is TGCGCCAGCAGCTTTAGGGGCCGGATTGTGGAGACCCAGTACTTC. The gene calls are TRBV5-1 and TRBJ2-5; TRBD1 is a possible D gene (5 bases). Germline V CDR1 and CDR2: SGHRS, YFSETQ. The CDR3 consists of 15 residues. V was cut by 2 bases and J by 5 bases, with 16 bases left in between.

The CDR3 is CASSPPSGGGHEQYF. As DNA, the CDR3 is TGTGCCAGCAGTCCTCCTAGCGGGGGGGGCCACGAGCAGTACTTC. The rearrangement links TRBV6-1 to TRBJ2-7, with 12 bases fitting TRBD2. CDR3 length: 15 amino acids. Germline values: CDR1 MNHNS, CDR2 SASEGT. After removal of 5 bases from V and 5 bases from J, the junction contained 7 bases not matched to a gene.

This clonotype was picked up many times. CDR3 sequence reads: CASSLRETQYF. CDR3 bases: TGTGCCAGCAGTCTGAGGGAGACCCAGTACTTC. V usage is TRBV12-3 or TRBV12-4 and J usage is TRBJ2-5; D call uncertain. This CDR3 is 11 amino acids long. Trimming shortened V by 5 bases and J by 5 bases, and 6 bases separated the two germline ends.

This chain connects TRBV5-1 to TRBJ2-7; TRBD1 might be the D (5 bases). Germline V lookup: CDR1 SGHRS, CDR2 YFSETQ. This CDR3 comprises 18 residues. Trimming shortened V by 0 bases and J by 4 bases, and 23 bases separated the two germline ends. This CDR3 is CASSLVSVQGSIPYEQYF. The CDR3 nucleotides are TGCGCCAGCAGCTTGGTCAGCGTGCAGGGATCGATCCCATACGAGCAGTACTTC.

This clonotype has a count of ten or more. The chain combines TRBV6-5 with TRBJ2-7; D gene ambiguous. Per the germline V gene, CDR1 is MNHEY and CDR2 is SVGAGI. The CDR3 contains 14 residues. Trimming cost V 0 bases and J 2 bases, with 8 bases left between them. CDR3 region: CASSYSDGPYEQYF. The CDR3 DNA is TGTGCCAGCAGTTACTCGGACGGACCCTACGAGCAGTACTTC.

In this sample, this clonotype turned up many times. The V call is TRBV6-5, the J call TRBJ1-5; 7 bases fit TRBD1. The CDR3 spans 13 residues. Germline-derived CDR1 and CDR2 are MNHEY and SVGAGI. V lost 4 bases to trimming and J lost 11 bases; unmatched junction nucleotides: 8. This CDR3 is CASSLNRGDAQHF. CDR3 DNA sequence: TGTGCCAGCAGTTTAAACAGGGGTGATGCCCAGCATTTT.

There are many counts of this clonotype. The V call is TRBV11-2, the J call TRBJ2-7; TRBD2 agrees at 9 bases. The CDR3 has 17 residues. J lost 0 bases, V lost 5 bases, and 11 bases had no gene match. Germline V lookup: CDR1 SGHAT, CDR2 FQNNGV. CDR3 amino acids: CASSKGASGALSYEQYF. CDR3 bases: TGTGCCAGCAGCAAGGGGGCTAGCGGGGCCCTCTCCTACGAGCAGTACTTC.